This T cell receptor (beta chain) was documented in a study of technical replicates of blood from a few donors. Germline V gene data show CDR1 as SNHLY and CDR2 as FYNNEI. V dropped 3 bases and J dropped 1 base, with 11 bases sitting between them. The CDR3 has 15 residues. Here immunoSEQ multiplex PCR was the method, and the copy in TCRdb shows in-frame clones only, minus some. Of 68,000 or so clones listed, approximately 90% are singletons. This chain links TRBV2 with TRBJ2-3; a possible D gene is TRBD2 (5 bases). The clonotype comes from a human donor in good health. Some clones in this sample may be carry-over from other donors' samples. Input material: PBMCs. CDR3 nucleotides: TGTGCCAGCAGTGACGGCGGGTGGGGCACAGATACGCAGTATTTT. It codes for CASSDGGWGTDTQYF.